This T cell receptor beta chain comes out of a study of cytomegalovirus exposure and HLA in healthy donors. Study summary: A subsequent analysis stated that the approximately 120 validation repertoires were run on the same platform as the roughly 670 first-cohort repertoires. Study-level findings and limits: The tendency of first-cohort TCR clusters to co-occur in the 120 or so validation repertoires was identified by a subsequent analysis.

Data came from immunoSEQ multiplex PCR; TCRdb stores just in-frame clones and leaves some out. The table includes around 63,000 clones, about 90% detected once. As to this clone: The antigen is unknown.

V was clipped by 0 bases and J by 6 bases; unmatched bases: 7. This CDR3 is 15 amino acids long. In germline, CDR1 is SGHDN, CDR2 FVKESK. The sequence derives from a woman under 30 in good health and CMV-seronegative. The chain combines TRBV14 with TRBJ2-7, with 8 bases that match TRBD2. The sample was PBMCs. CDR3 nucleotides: TGTGCCAGCAGCCAAGAGTCGGGGGGGCCGGTCGAGCAGTACTTC. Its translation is CASSQESGGPVEQYF.